One TCR beta chain is described in this entry. The germline V gene has CDR1 WSHSY and CDR2 SAAADI. With V trimmed by 4 bases and J by 6 bases, 4 bases remained unmatched. The CDR3 is made up of 13 amino acids. This sample is drawn from a study of shared clonotypes between healthy human individuals. CD45RO-negative CD8 cells positively selected for CCR7 made up the naive population, which excluded terminally differentiated effector memory CD45RA+ cells. The protocol was immunoSEQ multiplex PCR, while the TCRdb copy is restricted to in-frame clones and leaves out a portion. Counted here are more than 2 million clones, 80% to 95% occurring once; the ten biggest clones make up more than 1.5%.

The specimen was naive CD8+ T cells from PBMCs. This clonotype was sampled from a man aged 18 to 30 in good health. Some clones in this sample may be carry-over from other donors' samples. J is TRBJ2-7 and V is TRBV10-2; TRBD2 agrees at 9 bases. CDR3 nucleotides: TGCGCCAGCAGTGTAGCGGGAGTTTCCGAGCAGTACTTC. It specifies CASSVAGVSEQYF.